This entry concerns a single TCR beta chain. Authors' data handling: Using reference gene primer amplification, nucleated cell counts were estimated. Only in-frame clones appear in the TCRdb table, and some are missing; sequencing was by immunoSEQ multiplex PCR. V, J and clone size are taken as reported in that table, and D and trimming were inferred from the DNA itself. This sample has approximately 150,000 clones, with approximately 83% found just once. These data are taken from a study of blood T cell repertoires in COVID-19. Study at large: The analysed material was cDNA or gDNA that came from T cells, B-cell-depleted T cells, or PBMCs.

V lost 0 bases to trimming and J lost 3 bases; unmatched junction nucleotides: 2. CDR1 and CDR2 (germline): SGDLS, YYNGEE. The CDR3 length is 16 residues. This rearrangement joins TRBV9 to TRBJ2-2; 10 bases are shared with TRBD1. The specimen was PBMCs or T cells enriched from blood (not recorded which). The sequence came from a man aged 65-85 years who had been exposed to COVID-19. CDR3 sequence (DNA): TGTGCCAGCAGCGTAGGACAGGGGGCTTACACCGGGGAGCTGTTTTTT. It specifies CASSVGQGAYTGELFF.